Here is one T cell receptor (beta chain) with its context. Its matching antigen is unknown. The V gene's germline CDR1 is SNHLY and CDR2 FYNNEI. Trimming removed 8 bases from V and 5 bases from J, with 24 bases in between. The CDR3 is 16 residues long. This sample was taken from a study of cytomegalovirus exposure and HLA in healthy donors. Findings and limits, study-wide: Solely CMV serostatus was available to characterize immune exposure. Sequence variants that were highly shared formed a cluster that was likely a sequencing artifact.

Primers for the PCR totalled 60 Vbeta and 13 Jbeta. Here immunoSEQ multiplex PCR was the method, and the copy in TCRdb shows in-frame clones only, minus some. This table holds some 90,000 clones, approximately 80% found once. V is TRBV2 and J is TRBJ2-5, with D perhaps TRBD2 (6 bases). The clonotype was recovered from a man younger than 40 in good health and CMV-seropositive. Input material: PBMCs. The CDR3, as DNA: TGTGCCAGCGTTGGGAAGGAGGGCCCTGGGGGGGAGACCCAGTACTTC. This translates into CASVGKEGPGGETQYF.